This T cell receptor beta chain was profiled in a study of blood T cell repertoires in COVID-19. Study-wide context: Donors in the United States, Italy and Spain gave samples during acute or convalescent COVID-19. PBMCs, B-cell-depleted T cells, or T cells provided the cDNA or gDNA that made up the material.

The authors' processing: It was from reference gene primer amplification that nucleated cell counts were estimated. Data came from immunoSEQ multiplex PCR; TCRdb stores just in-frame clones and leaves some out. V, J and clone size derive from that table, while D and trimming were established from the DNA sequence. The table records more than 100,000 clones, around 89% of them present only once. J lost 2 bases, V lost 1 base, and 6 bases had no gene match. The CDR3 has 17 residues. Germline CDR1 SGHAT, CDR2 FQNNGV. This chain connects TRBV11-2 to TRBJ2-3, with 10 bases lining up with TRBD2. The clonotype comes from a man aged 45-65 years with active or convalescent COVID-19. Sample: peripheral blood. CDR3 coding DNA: TGTGCCAGCAGCTTAGTGGGACTAGCGAGATCCACAGATACGCAGTATTTT. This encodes CASSLVGLARSTDTQYF.